This is a list of T cell receptor beta chains from one sample in a study of CXCR3-negative and CXCR3-positive naive CD8 T cells. TCRdb re-called the 5' RACE reads; one entry per CDR3 protein, DNA not given. The sample is made up of fewer than 80,000 distinct CDR3 sequences, and the top ten hold roughly 1.5% of it. The sequencing sample was made of naive CXCR3- CD8+ T cells from blood. These receptors all come from a human donor in good health. Some clones in this sample may be carry-over from other donors' samples. Both conserved end residues are part of each CDR3. Fields, in order: CDR3 protein, J gene, CDR3 length, V gene.

CDR3 protein: CASSFAGVSVTEAFF; J gene: TRBJ1-1; CDR3 length: 15; V gene: TRBV6-2/TRBV6-3
CDR3 protein: CSVELLDRPNTEAFF; J gene: TRBJ1-1; CDR3 length: 15; V gene: TRBV29-1
CDR3 protein: CASSPKMLAGITGELFF; J gene: TRBJ2-2; CDR3 length: 17; V gene: TRBV3-1
CDR3 protein: CASSYRPGQGSYEQYF; J gene: TRBJ2-7; CDR3 length: 16; V gene: TRBV7-9
CDR3 protein: CASSSEAGGVDEQYF; J gene: TRBJ2-7; CDR3 length: 15; V gene: TRBV5-1
CDR3 protein: CSVELRDGTEAFF; J gene: TRBJ1-1; CDR3 length: 13; V gene: TRBV29-1
CDR3 protein: CASSLDNYGYTF; J gene: TRBJ1-2; CDR3 length: 12; V gene: TRBV12-3/TRBV12-4
CDR3 protein: CASSPISPGLAGSSYNEQFF; J gene: TRBJ2-1; CDR3 length: 20; V gene: TRBV14
CDR3 protein: CASSSSGGETQYF; J gene: TRBJ2-5; CDR3 length: 13; V gene: TRBV25-1
CDR3 protein: CASSPGQGAYNEQFF; J gene: TRBJ2-1; CDR3 length: 15; V gene: TRBV4-1
CDR3 protein: CSVEPASSNTGELFF; J gene: TRBJ2-2; CDR3 length: 15; V gene: TRBV29-1
CDR3 protein: CSARPRGQGYTEAFF; J gene: TRBJ1-1; CDR3 length: 15; V gene: TRBV20-1
CDR3 protein: CASAPGSRVGELFF; J gene: TRBJ2-2; CDR3 length: 14; V gene: TRBV9
CDR3 protein: CASRPSRDQSYEQYF; J gene: TRBJ2-7; CDR3 length: 15; V gene: TRBV11-2
CDR3 protein: CASSRTAFTDTQYF; J gene: TRBJ2-3; CDR3 length: 14; V gene: TRBV14
CDR3 protein: CASSLSGGGGDEQYF; J gene: TRBJ2-7; CDR3 length: 15; V gene: TRBV7-3
CDR3 protein: CSVRTGTTYEQYF; J gene: TRBJ2-7; CDR3 length: 13; V gene: TRBV29-1
CDR3 protein: CASSKQGENYGYTF; J gene: TRBJ1-2; CDR3 length: 14; V gene: TRBV6-6
CDR3 protein: CASSLGLGYEQYF; J gene: TRBJ2-7; CDR3 length: 13; V gene: TRBV5-5
CDR3 protein: CASTPGGMAGELFF; J gene: TRBJ2-2; CDR3 length: 14; V gene: TRBV28
CDR3 protein: CSVVGTSGRFGTDTQYF; J gene: TRBJ2-3; CDR3 length: 17; V gene: TRBV29-1
CDR3 protein: CASSVRTSGEKLTDTQYF; J gene: TRBJ2-3; CDR3 length: 18; V gene: TRBV14
CDR3 protein: CATSRRTDTTYEQYF; J gene: TRBJ2-7; CDR3 length: 15; V gene: TRBV15
CDR3 protein: CASSVPTGSYEQYF; J gene: TRBJ2-7; CDR3 length: 14; V gene: TRBV2
CDR3 protein: CSAEEIYGYTF; J gene: TRBJ1-2; CDR3 length: 11; V gene: TRBV29-1
CDR3 protein: CASSERGAVFYGYTF; J gene: TRBJ1-2; CDR3 length: 15; V gene: TRBV25-1
CDR3 protein: CASSLGTDHNEKLFF; J gene: TRBJ1-4; CDR3 length: 15; V gene: TRBV7-6
CDR3 protein: CASSLTGTEQYF; J gene: TRBJ2-7; CDR3 length: 12; V gene: TRBV28
CDR3 protein: CATSREAGYEQYF; J gene: TRBJ2-7; CDR3 length: 13; V gene: TRBV15
CDR3 protein: CSVLHDRGNYGYTF; J gene: TRBJ1-2; CDR3 length: 14; V gene: TRBV29-1
CDR3 protein: CASSFGLYNEQFF; J gene: TRBJ2-1; CDR3 length: 13; V gene: TRBV12-3/TRBV12-4
CDR3 protein: CASSFVAGAWDEQFF; J gene: TRBJ2-1; CDR3 length: 15; V gene: TRBV28
CDR3 protein: CASSEGQASNQPQHF; J gene: TRBJ1-5; CDR3 length: 15; V gene: TRBV12-3/TRBV12-4
CDR3 protein: CASSSGETNEKLFF; J gene: TRBJ1-4; CDR3 length: 14; V gene: TRBV12-3/TRBV12-4
CDR3 protein: CASQPGLGSYEQYF; J gene: TRBJ2-7; CDR3 length: 14; V gene: TRBV28
CDR3 protein: CSARWDRGVNWYNEQFF; J gene: TRBJ2-1; CDR3 length: 17; V gene: TRBV20-1
CDR3 protein: CAISPNNEQFF; J gene: TRBJ2-1; CDR3 length: 11; V gene: TRBV6-1
CDR3 protein: CASIPSPGDSTYEQYF; J gene: TRBJ2-7; CDR3 length: 16; V gene: TRBV28
CDR3 protein: CASSQDIGSYNEQFF; J gene: TRBJ2-1; CDR3 length: 15; V gene: TRBV4-3
CDR3 protein: CSARDWTSDAYNEQFF; J gene: TRBJ2-1; CDR3 length: 16; V gene: TRBV20-1
CDR3 protein: CASSYRDRGDTEAFF; J gene: TRBJ1-1; CDR3 length: 15; V gene: TRBV6-5